Presented here are 10 T cell receptor beta chains from one specimen sequenced in a study of blood T cell repertoires in COVID-19. The assay was immunoSEQ multiplex PCR, and TCRdb's table has in-frame clones only and misses some. The data hold fewer than 85,000 clones, with around three quarters observed a single time. Sample: peripheral blood. Receptors originate from a man aged 55 to 70 with active or convalescent COVID-19.

The rearrangement uses TRBV10-3 and TRBJ2-7; 9 bases align to TRBD2. Trimming at V came to 5 bases and at J to 4 bases, leaving 9 bases not matched to a gene. Germline CDR1 is ENHRY and CDR2 is SYGVKD. This CDR3 has 15 residues. CDR3 residues: CAISKRDSGRYEQYF. CDR3 DNA sequence: TGTGCCATCAGTAAAAGGGACAGCGGGAGGTACGAGCAGTACTTC.

This chain links TRBV7-2 with TRBJ2-2; D is possibly TRBD2 (5 bases). The CDR3 length is 15 residues. V was shortened by 2 bases and J by 1 base, with 8 bases between the two germline ends. The germline V gene encodes CDR1 SGHTA and CDR2 FQGNSA. CDR3 amino acids: CASSLTGMNTGELFF. The CDR3 DNA is TGTGCCAGCAGCTTAACGGGGATGAACACCGGGGAGCTGTTTTTT.

This clone has only a few counts. The sample contains more than one DNA sequence encoding this CDR3. The rearrangement uses TRBV19 and TRBJ1-5; D uncertain. The CDR3 runs to 12 residues. Trimming took off 3 bases at V and 4 bases at J, with 4 bases between the two ends. Germline V CDR1 and CDR2: LNHDA, SQIVND (reference sequence). As DNA, the CDR3 is TGTGCCAGTAGTATCAGGAATCAGCCCCAGCATTTT. Amino acids: CASSIRNQPQHF.

The chain employs TRBV5-1 and TRBJ2-7; D is perhaps TRBD2 (7 bases). Trimming removed 2 bases at V and 3 bases at J, with 15 bases between. This CDR3 has 15 amino acids. The germline V gene encodes CDR1 SGHRS and CDR2 YFSETQ. The CDR3 sequence is CASSFARGDYYEQYF. In DNA, the CDR3 is TGCGCCAGCAGCTTTGCGAGGGGGGACTACTACGAGCAGTACTTC.

The chain uses TRBV9 and TRBJ2-5; TRBD1 agrees at 8 bases. The CDR3 totals 14 residues. J lost 5 bases, V lost 4 bases, and 7 bases had no gene match. Germline V gene lookup returns CDR1 SGDLS and CDR2 YYNGEE. DNA for the CDR3: TGTGCCAGCAGCCCAGGACAGGGCGACGAGACCCAGTACTTC. It translates to CASSPGQGDETQYF.

The J gene is TRBJ2-1, the V gene TRBV20-1; D possibly corresponds to TRBD2 (7 bases). CDR1 is DFQATT, CDR2 SNEGSKA, per germline (reference sequence). Trimming removed 3 bases from V and 1 base from J, with 25 bases in between. The CDR3 consists of 19 residues. The CDR3 sequence: CSASYGGGGHTDSYNEQFF. Written as DNA, the CDR3 is TGCAGTGCTAGTTATGGGGGCGGGGGCCATACCGATTCCTACAATGAGCAGTTCTTC.

The CDR3 sequence: CASSEPVTDTQYF. The DNA for the CDR3 is TGTGCCAGCAGTGAACCGGTCACAGATACGCAGTATTTT. V usage is TRBV2 and J usage is TRBJ2-3; no clear D. In germline, CDR1 is SNHLY, CDR2 FYNNEI. V was trimmed by 2 bases and J by 2 bases, leaving 5 bases between them. This CDR3 has 13 residues.

The rearrangement uses TRBV27 and TRBJ1-2; tentatively, D is TRBD1 (6 bases). The CDR3 is made up of 15 amino acids. The germline gives CDR1 MNHEY, CDR2 SMNVEV (reference sequence). With 1 base removed from V and 3 bases from J, the gap between germline ends came to 12 bases. In DNA, the CDR3 is TGTGCCAGCAGTTTATGGGGGGGCGTTCACTATGGCTACACCTTC. Protein: CASSLWGGVHYGYTF.

This clone has only a few counts. This chain connects TRBV5-6 to TRBJ2-2; possibly TRBD2 for D (5 bases). V lost 2 bases, J lost 4 bases, and 18 bases lay in between. The CDR3 length is 17 residues. Looked up from germline, CDR1 is SGHDT and CDR2 is YYEEEE. CDR3 region: CASSLRKGAWGTGELFF. The CDR3 nucleotides are TGTGCCAGCAGCTTACGCAAGGGAGCCTGGGGCACCGGGGAGCTGTTTTTT.

The chain couples TRBV10-2 to TRBJ1-1, with 11 bases that match TRBD1. The CDR3 loop spans 16 amino acids. V lost 3 bases, J lost 5 bases, and 8 bases stayed unmatched. Germline loops: CDR1 WSHSY, CDR2 SAAADI. The CDR3 loop reads CASSDPGTGGGTEAFF. The DNA for the CDR3 is TGCGCCAGCAGTGATCCTGGGACAGGGGGAGGGACTGAAGCTTTCTTT.